These 12 T cell receptor beta chains originate from one sample sequenced in a study of CD8 T cells in acute hepatitis C reinfection. Study conclusions and caveats: Overrepresentation in the naive pool did not explain the preferential TRBV04 and TRBV06 usage seen in all groups.

The data were produced by immunoSEQ multiplex PCR, yet TCRdb's version contains in-frame clones alone and is incomplete. Among 2,000 to 3,000 clones listed, over 60% were seen once. Stated time point: at least 347 days after estimated infection, following spontaneous clearance. The hepatitis C virus-specific receptor repertoire was characterized directly ex vivo, with no prior expansion in culture. This specimen was HCV NS3-1073 tetramer-sorted CD8+ T cells from PBMCs, taken at follow-up. The receptors here all came from a man in his forties who spontaneously cleared hepatitis C infection.

Concerning this clone: The junction shows a germline mismatch at one end, possibly a read error. The rearrangement joins TRBV15 to TRBJ1-2; 7 bases are shared with TRBD1. The CDR3 has 14 residues. In germline, CDR1 is LNHNV, CDR2 YYDKDF (reference sequence). The CDR3 nucleotides read TGTGCCACCGGCAGAGATGGTCAGGGGGACGGCTACACCTTC. This translates into CATGRDGQGDGYTF.

This clone was picked up a small number of times. The chain employs TRBV4-1 and TRBJ2-7; 12 nucleotides line up with TRBD2. The length of the CDR3 is 18 residues. In germline, CDR1 is MGHRA, CDR2 YSYEKL. The V gene end was trimmed by 1 base and the J gene end by 3 bases; junction bases not matched to a gene: 10. The CDR3 sequence is CASSQAVLAGGLGYEQYF. The CDR3, as DNA: TGCGCCAGCAGCCAAGCGGTACTAGCGGGAGGATTGGGCTACGAGCAGTACTTC.

The V and J genes are TRBV11-1 and TRBJ1-3, with 7 nucleotides matching TRBD1. The CDR3 has 14 residues. With V trimmed by 4 bases and J by 3 bases, 3 bases remained unmatched. The germline V gene encodes CDR1 SGHAT and CDR2 FQDESV (reference sequence). This chain's CDR3 is CASSYDRVGNTIYF. In nucleotides, the CDR3 is TGTGCCAGCAGCTACGACAGGGTTGGAAACACCATATATTTT.

A few counts support this clone. The chain recombines TRBV4-3 with TRBJ2-1; D call uncertain. CDR1 and CDR2 (germline): LGHNA, YSLEER. With 3 bases removed from V and 7 bases from J, the gap between germline ends came to 7 bases. This CDR3 is built from 12 residues. The CDR3 region has the DNA TGCGCCAGCAGCCAGGGATTAAATGAGCAGTTCTTC. Protein sequence: CASSQGLNEQFF.

A remark on this clone: Within the sample, other DNA sequences also encode this same CDR3. This sequence joins TRBV6-5 and TRBJ2-5; TRBD1 agrees at 7 bases. The germline CDR1 and CDR2 sequences are MNHEY and SVGAGI. V shed 5 bases and J 2 bases; nucleotides not matched to a gene: 5. The CDR3 loop spans 14 amino acids. CDR3 sequence: CASSKGQPQETQYF. The CDR3 region has the DNA TGTGCCAGCAGTAAGGGACAGCCACAAGAGACCCAGTACTTC.

The chain combines TRBV28 with TRBJ1-1; unclear D gene. Between the trimmed V and J ends, which lost 8 bases and 4 bases, there was a span of 20 bases. Germline assignment: CDR1 MDHEN and CDR2 SYDVKM. The CDR3 extends over 15 amino acids. The CDR3: CASFNLNNAVTEAFF. The CDR3 DNA reads as TGTGCCAGCTTTAACTTGAACAACGCCGTCACTGAAGCTTTCTTT. Complete variable domain (other parts from reference TRBV28 and TRBJ1-1): DVKVTQSSRYLVKRTGEKVFLECVQDMDHENMFWYRQDPGLGLRLIYFSYDVKMKEKGDIPEGYSVSREKKERFSLILESASTNQTSMYLCASFNLNNAVTEAFFGQGTRLTVV.

The chain recombines TRBV27 with TRBJ2-7, with D perhaps matching TRBD1 (7 bases). Germline V lookup: CDR1 MNHEY, CDR2 SMNVEV (reference sequence). The germline V and J ends were trimmed by 0 bases and 5 bases, with 8 bases remaining between them. This CDR3 contains 13 residues. CDR3 sequence: CASSLSRGDEQYF. The CDR3 DNA reads TGTGCCAGCAGTTTATCCAGGGGGGACGAGCAGTACTTC.

The rearrangement links TRBV30 to TRBJ1-5; perhaps TRBD1 as D (5 bases). Trimming stripped 0 bases from V and 4 bases from J, with 7 bases between. The CDR3 contains 13 residues. Germline CDR1 GTSNPN, CDR2 SVGIG (reference sequence). As DNA, the CDR3 is TGTGCCTGGAGTGTGGGGGGGAATCAGCCCCAGCATTTT. This gives the protein CAWSVGGNQPQHF.

This clone was detected only once. V gene TRBV30 combines with J gene TRBJ1-2; D not resolved. The germline V gene encodes CDR1 GTSNPN and CDR2 SVGIG (reference sequence). This CDR3 has 10 amino acids. Deletions cut 3 bases from V and 7 bases from J, with 6 bases between. The CDR3 spells CAWRIGGYTF. CDR3 coding DNA: TGTGCCTGGAGAATAGGTGGCTACACCTTC. Filled out from reference TRBV30 and TRBJ1-2, the complete variable domain reads SQTIHQWPATLVQPVGSPLSLECTVEGTSNPNLYWYRQAAGRGLQLLFYSVGIGQISSEVPQNLSASRPQDRQFILSSKKLLLSDSGFYLCAWRIGGYTFGSGTRLTVV.

The chain joins TRBV5-4 to TRBJ1-1; maybe TRBD1 (6 bases). Germline V CDR1 and CDR2: SGHNT, YYREEE (reference sequence). The CDR3 has 12 residues. V was trimmed by 0 bases and J by 8 bases, leaving 8 bases between them. CDR3 loop: CASSLDGTEAFF. CDR3 coding DNA: TGTGCCAGCAGCTTGGACGGGACAGAAGCTTTCTTT.

The rearrangement uses TRBV5-4 and TRBJ1-1, with 7 bases identical to TRBD1. The CDR3 runs to 15 residues. Trimming cost V 2 bases and J 1 base; bases outside gene matches: 5. Germline V gene data show CDR1 as SGHNT and CDR2 as YYREEE (reference sequence). CDR3 loop: CASSLPTGSNTEAFF. CDR3 bases: TGTGCCAGCAGCTTACCGACAGGGTCGAACACTGAAGCTTTCTTT.

This chain links TRBV4-3 with TRBJ1-4; TRBD1 matches at 10 bases. V was clipped by 0 bases and J by 4 bases; unmatched bases: 2. CDR1 is LGHNA, CDR2 YSLEER, per germline. CDR3 length equals 16 residues. CDR3: CASSQDRTGGNEKLFF. The CDR3 DNA sequence: TGCGCCAGCAGCCAAGACCGGACAGGGGGTAATGAAAAACTGTTTTTT.